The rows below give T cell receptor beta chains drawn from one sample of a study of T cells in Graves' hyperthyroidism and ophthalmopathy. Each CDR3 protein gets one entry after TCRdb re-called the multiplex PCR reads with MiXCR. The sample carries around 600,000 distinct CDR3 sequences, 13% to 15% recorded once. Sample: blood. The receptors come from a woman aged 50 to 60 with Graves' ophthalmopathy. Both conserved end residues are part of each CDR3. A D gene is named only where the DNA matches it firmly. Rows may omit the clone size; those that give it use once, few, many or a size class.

CDR3 DNA: TGTGCCAGCAGCACCGGACAGTGGAATTCACCCCTCCACTTT
CDR3 protein: CASSTGQWNSPLHF
V gene: TRBV9
clone size: many
D gene: .
J gene: TRBJ1-6

CDR3 DNA: TGTGCCAGCAGTTATAGGGGCGACCTAGCCAAAAACATTCAGTACTTC
CDR3 protein: CASSYRGDLAKNIQYF
V gene: TRBV6-1
clone size: .
D gene: .
J gene: TRBJ2-4

CDR3 DNA: TGTGCCAGCACCCCTATGGGGGAATTGGGTGAGCAGTTCTTC
CDR3 protein: CASTPMGELGEQFF
V gene: TRBV7-6
clone size: many
D gene: .
J gene: TRBJ2-1

CDR3 DNA: TGTGCCAGCACGCGGGCTATTGGCAATCAGCCCCAGCATTTT
CDR3 protein: CASTRAIGNQPQHF
V gene: TRBV12-3/TRBV12-4
clone size: many
D gene: .
J gene: TRBJ1-5

CDR3 DNA: TGTGCCAGCAGTGCTATAGGGACAGGCGGAGGCACCGGGGAGCTGTTTTTT
CDR3 protein: CASSAIGTGGGTGELFF
V gene: TRBV6-1
clone size: many
D gene: TRBD1
J gene: TRBJ2-2

CDR3 DNA: TGCAGTGCTAGAGGGGGGACCGGGACAGATACGCAGTATTTT
CDR3 protein: CSARGGTGTDTQYF
V gene: TRBV20-1
clone size: .
D gene: .
J gene: TRBJ2-3

CDR3 DNA: TGTGCCAGCAGCTTAATGGTCGATACGCAGTATTTT
CDR3 protein: CASSLMVDTQYF
V gene: TRBV7-6
clone size: few
D gene: .
J gene: TRBJ2-3

CDR3 DNA: TGTGCCAGCACCTTAGGGAGCGGGGAAGAGACCCAGTACTTC
CDR3 protein: CASTLGSGEETQYF
V gene: TRBV7-9
clone size: .
D gene: TRBD2
J gene: TRBJ2-5

CDR3 DNA: TGTGCCAGCGGGGGACCGAACACTGAAGCTTTCTTT
CDR3 protein: CASGGPNTEAFF
V gene: TRBV28
clone size: many
D gene: .
J gene: TRBJ1-1

CDR3 DNA: TGTGCCAGCTTAGGACAGAGCAATCAGCCCCAGCATTTT
CDR3 protein: CASLGQSNQPQHF
V gene: TRBV18
clone size: .
D gene: .
J gene: TRBJ1-5

CDR3 DNA: TGTGCCAGCAGCTTATACCTGAACACTGAAGCTTTCTTT
CDR3 protein: CASSLYLNTEAFF
V gene: TRBV7-3
clone size: .
D gene: .
J gene: TRBJ1-1

CDR3 DNA: TGTGCCAGCTCACCGCTCACCGAGAACACTGAAGCTTTCTTT
CDR3 protein: CASSPLTENTEAFF
V gene: TRBV18
clone size: many
D gene: .
J gene: TRBJ1-1

CDR3 DNA: TGTGCCAGCAGTGAGGCTGAAGCTTTCTTT
CDR3 protein: CASSEAEAFF
V gene: TRBV6-1
clone size: few
D gene: .
J gene: TRBJ1-1

CDR3 DNA: TGTGCCTGGAGTGTCGGTATTACGAATGAAAAACTGTTTTTT
CDR3 protein: CAWSVGITNEKLFF
V gene: TRBV30
clone size: many
D gene: .
J gene: TRBJ1-4

CDR3 DNA: TGTGCCAGTAGTCCGGGGACTAGCGGGAGAAGCACAGATACGCAGTATTTT
CDR3 protein: CASSPGTSGRSTDTQYF
V gene: TRBV19
clone size: .
D gene: TRBD2
J gene: TRBJ2-3

CDR3 DNA: TGCGCCAGCAGTTACACGTTATTGAACACCGGGGAGCTGTTTTTT
CDR3 protein: CASSYTLLNTGELFF
V gene: TRBV5-1
clone size: .
D gene: .
J gene: TRBJ2-2

CDR3 DNA: TGTGCCAGTAGTATACAGGTCCGCAGCAATCAGCCCCAGCATTTT
CDR3 protein: CASSIQVRSNQPQHF
V gene: TRBV19
clone size: many
D gene: .
J gene: TRBJ1-5

CDR3 DNA: TGTGCCAGCAGTCCCCATCAGGGGATCTATGGCTACACCTTC
CDR3 protein: CASSPHQGIYGYTF
V gene: TRBV12-3/TRBV12-4
clone size: many
D gene: .
J gene: TRBJ1-2

CDR3 DNA: TGTGCCACCAGTGGGGGACTAATTAGCACAGATACGCAGTATTTT
CDR3 protein: CATSGGLISTDTQYF
V gene: TRBV24-1
clone size: many
D gene: TRBD2
J gene: TRBJ2-3

CDR3 DNA: TGCGCCAGCAGACTGGGACTAGCGGGCACAGATACGCAGTATTTT
CDR3 protein: CASRLGLAGTDTQYF
V gene: TRBV5-1
clone size: many
D gene: TRBD2
J gene: TRBJ2-3

CDR3 DNA: TGTGCCAGCTCACCACCGGGCGGGTCTTCTAACTATGGCTACACCTTC
CDR3 protein: CASSPPGGSSNYGYTF
V gene: TRBV18
clone size: .
D gene: .
J gene: TRBJ1-2

CDR3 DNA: TGTGCCAGCAGCCTAAGGACTAGCGGCACAGATACACAGTATTTT
CDR3 protein: CASSLRTSGTDTQYF
V gene: TRBV3-1
clone size: many
D gene: TRBD2
J gene: TRBJ2-3

CDR3 DNA: TGTGCCAGCTTAAGCTCTCTGAACACTGAAGCTTTCTTT
CDR3 protein: CASLSSLNTEAFF
V gene: TRBV6-1
clone size: few
D gene: .
J gene: TRBJ1-1

CDR3 DNA: TGTGCCAGCAGCTTAGTAGCAGGGGGAAGTATGTCCTACGAGCAGTACTTC
CDR3 protein: CASSLVAGGSMSYEQYF
V gene: TRBV11-2
clone size: .
D gene: TRBD1
J gene: TRBJ2-7

CDR3 DNA: TGTGCCGCCAAGGGACAGGAAAATCAGCCCCAGCATTTT
CDR3 protein: CAAKGQENQPQHF
V gene: TRBV28
clone size: few
D gene: TRBD1
J gene: TRBJ1-5

CDR3 DNA: TGTGCCAGCAGCGGGAGTGGAGGGGGCAGGTACGAGCAGTACTTC
CDR3 protein: CASSGSGGGRYEQYF
V gene: TRBV25-1
clone size: .
D gene: .
J gene: TRBJ2-7

CDR3 DNA: TGCGCCAGCAGCCAAGCCCGAGTAGCGGGAGACATTTCATGGACCCAGTACTTC
CDR3 protein: CASSQARVAGDISWTQYF
V gene: TRBV4-1
clone size: few
D gene: TRBD2
J gene: TRBJ2-5

CDR3 DNA: TGTGCCAGCAGCCAACCGGACCGCACAGATACGCAGTATTTT
CDR3 protein: CASSQPDRTDTQYF
V gene: TRBV7-3
clone size: .
D gene: .
J gene: TRBJ2-3

CDR3 DNA: TGTGCCAGCAGCTCACCCGGGGGGGGAGGAGAAAAACTGTTTTTT
CDR3 protein: CASSSPGGGGEKLFF
V gene: TRBV7-6
clone size: .
D gene: .
J gene: TRBJ1-4

CDR3 DNA: TGTGCCAGCAGCTTACCCTATACAGGGGGACAAGAGACCCAGTACTTC
CDR3 protein: CASSLPYTGGQETQYF
V gene: TRBV7-9
clone size: .
D gene: TRBD1
J gene: TRBJ2-5

CDR3 DNA: TGCGCCAGCAGCCAAGATCTCCGTAATGAGCAGTTCTTC
CDR3 protein: CASSQDLRNEQFF
V gene: TRBV4-3
clone size: .
D gene: .
J gene: TRBJ2-1

CDR3 DNA: TGCAGTGCGAGACAGGGGTCCGGGGAGCTGTTTTTT
CDR3 protein: CSARQGSGELFF
V gene: TRBV20-1
clone size: many
D gene: TRBD1
J gene: TRBJ2-2

CDR3 DNA: TGTGCCAGCAGCCAATTCCGCAGGGCTGGAGCAGATACGCAGTATTTT
CDR3 protein: CASSQFRRAGADTQYF
V gene: TRBV3-1
clone size: many
D gene: .
J gene: TRBJ2-3

CDR3 DNA: TGTGCCAGCAGCCCTTCGCGCGGGTACCAAGAGACCCAGTACTTC
CDR3 protein: CASSPSRGYQETQYF
V gene: TRBV11-2
clone size: many
D gene: .
J gene: TRBJ2-5

CDR3 DNA: TGTGCCAGCAGTTTAAGACAGGGAAGATACGAGCAGTACTTC
CDR3 protein: CASSLRQGRYEQYF
V gene: TRBV28
clone size: many
D gene: TRBD1
J gene: TRBJ2-7

CDR3 DNA: TGTGCCAGCAGCTTAGATTGGGAGGGGCGTACTAGCAATGAGCAGTTCTTC
CDR3 protein: CASSLDWEGRTSNEQFF
V gene: TRBV7-9
clone size: .
D gene: TRBD2
J gene: TRBJ2-1

CDR3 DNA: TGTGCCAGTAGTACCCCTACTCACACCGGGGAGCTGTTTTTT
CDR3 protein: CASSTPTHTGELFF
V gene: TRBV19
clone size: .
D gene: .
J gene: TRBJ2-2

CDR3 DNA: TGTGCCAGCAGCTTGATTTCCGCTAGCGGACTAAATGAGCAGTTCTTC
CDR3 protein: CASSLISASGLNEQFF
V gene: TRBV5-6
clone size: .
D gene: TRBD2
J gene: TRBJ2-1

CDR3 DNA: TGCAGTGCTATTAGCGGGACTAGCGGCTACAATGAGCAGTTCTTC
CDR3 protein: CSAISGTSGYNEQFF
V gene: TRBV20-1
clone size: .
D gene: TRBD2
J gene: TRBJ2-1

CDR3 DNA: TGTGCCAGCATCATCACGGCAGGGCTCTCCTACGAGCAGTACTTC
CDR3 protein: CASIITAGLSYEQYF
V gene: TRBV2
clone size: many
D gene: .
J gene: TRBJ2-7

CDR3 DNA: TGTGCCAGCAGCTTAACAGGGATCTACGAGCAGTACTTC
CDR3 protein: CASSLTGIYEQYF
V gene: TRBV13
clone size: many
D gene: .
J gene: TRBJ2-7

CDR3 DNA: TGCGCCAGCAGCCAATCCGTGAACTACGAGCAGTACTTC
CDR3 protein: CASSQSVNYEQYF
V gene: TRBV4-1
clone size: many
D gene: .
J gene: TRBJ2-7

CDR3 DNA: TGTGCCAGCAGTTTCAGGGACAGGGTAAACAATGAGCAGTTCTTC
CDR3 protein: CASSFRDRVNNEQFF
V gene: TRBV6-1
clone size: many
D gene: TRBD1
J gene: TRBJ2-1

CDR3 DNA: TGTGCCAGCAGCCCGCTATCTAGCGGGAGGGCCTACGAGCAGTACTTC
CDR3 protein: CASSPLSSGRAYEQYF
V gene: TRBV11-2
clone size: .
D gene: TRBD2
J gene: TRBJ2-7

CDR3 DNA: TGTGCCAGTAGTATCGGGGCAGGGCTGGATGAAAAACTGTTTTTT
CDR3 protein: CASSIGAGLDEKLFF
V gene: TRBV19
clone size: once
D gene: .
J gene: TRBJ1-4

CDR3 DNA: TGTGCCAGTAGTCCTGGTTCGGGATTAACTGGCTACACCTTC
CDR3 protein: CASSPGSGLTGYTF
V gene: TRBV19
clone size: .
D gene: .
J gene: TRBJ1-2

CDR3 DNA: TGCAGTGCACCTCGAGCGGGAGAAAGCGAGCAGTACTTC
CDR3 protein: CSAPRAGESEQYF
V gene: TRBV20-1
clone size: few
D gene: TRBD2
J gene: TRBJ2-7

CDR3 DNA: TGTGCCAGCAGCCCGTCCGAGTGGTCCTACAATGAGCAGTTCTTC
CDR3 protein: CASSPSEWSYNEQFF
V gene: TRBV3-1
clone size: .
D gene: .
J gene: TRBJ2-1

CDR3 DNA: TGTGCCAGCAGCCCCGGGACTCCGACCGTTAAGCAGTACTTC
CDR3 protein: CASSPGTPTVKQYF
V gene: TRBV3-1
clone size: few
D gene: .
J gene: TRBJ2-7

CDR3 DNA: TGTGCCAGCAGGTCTAGCGGCTTAAACACCGGGGAGCTGTTTTTT
CDR3 protein: CASRSSGLNTGELFF
V gene: TRBV6-1
clone size: .
D gene: TRBD2
J gene: TRBJ2-2

CDR3 DNA: TGTGCCAGCAGTTTTTCCGGGACCCTGACAGATACGCAGTATTTT
CDR3 protein: CASSFSGTLTDTQYF
V gene: TRBV28
clone size: many
D gene: .
J gene: TRBJ2-3

CDR3 DNA: TGTGCCAGCAGCTTGGAGCAGGGCACAGATACGCAGTATTTT
CDR3 protein: CASSLEQGTDTQYF
V gene: TRBV5-8
clone size: many
D gene: .
J gene: TRBJ2-3

CDR3 DNA: TGTGCCAGCAGTGAATGGCGGGAGGGCCTCAGCACAGATACGCAGTATTTT
CDR3 protein: CASSEWREGLSTDTQYF
V gene: TRBV6-1
clone size: many
D gene: TRBD2
J gene: TRBJ2-3

CDR3 DNA: TGTGCCAGCAGCGACAGGGCTAACTATGGCTACACCTTC
CDR3 protein: CASSDRANYGYTF
V gene: TRBV2
clone size: many
D gene: TRBD1
J gene: TRBJ1-2